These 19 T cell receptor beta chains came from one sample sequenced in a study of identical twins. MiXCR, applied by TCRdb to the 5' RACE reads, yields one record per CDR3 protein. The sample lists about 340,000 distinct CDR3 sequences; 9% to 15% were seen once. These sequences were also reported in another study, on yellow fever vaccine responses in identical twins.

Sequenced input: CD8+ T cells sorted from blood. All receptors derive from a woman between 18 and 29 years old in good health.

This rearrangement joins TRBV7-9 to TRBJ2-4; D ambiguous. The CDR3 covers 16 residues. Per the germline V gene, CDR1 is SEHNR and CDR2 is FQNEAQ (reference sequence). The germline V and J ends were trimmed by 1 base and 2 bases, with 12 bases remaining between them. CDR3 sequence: CASSLDQGLSKNIQYF. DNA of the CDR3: TGTGCCAGCAGCTTAGACCAAGGGCTTTCCAAAAACATTCAGTACTTC.

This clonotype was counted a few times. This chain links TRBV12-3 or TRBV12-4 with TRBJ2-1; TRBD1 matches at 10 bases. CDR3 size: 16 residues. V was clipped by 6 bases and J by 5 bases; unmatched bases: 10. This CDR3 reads CASREVLGQGNNEQFF. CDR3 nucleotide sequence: TGTGCCAGCAGGGAGGTGTTGGGACAGGGGAACAATGAGCAGTTCTTC.

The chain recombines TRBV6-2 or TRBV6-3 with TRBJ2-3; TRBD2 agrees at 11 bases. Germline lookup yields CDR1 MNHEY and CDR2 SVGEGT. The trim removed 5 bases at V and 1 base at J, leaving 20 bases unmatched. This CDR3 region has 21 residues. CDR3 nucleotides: TGTGCCAGCAGTCCATACACCGGGACTAGCGGCCTCCCTGGCGGCACAGATACGCAGTATTTT. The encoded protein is CASSPYTGTSGLPGGTDTQYF.

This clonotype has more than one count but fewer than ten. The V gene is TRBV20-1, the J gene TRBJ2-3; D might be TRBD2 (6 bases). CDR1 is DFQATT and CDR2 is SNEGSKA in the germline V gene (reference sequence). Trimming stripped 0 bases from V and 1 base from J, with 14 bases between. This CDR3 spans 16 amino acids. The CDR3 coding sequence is TGCAGTGCTAGAGATTGGAGGGTGTGGGGCACAGATACGCAGTATTTT. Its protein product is CSARDWRVWGTDTQYF.

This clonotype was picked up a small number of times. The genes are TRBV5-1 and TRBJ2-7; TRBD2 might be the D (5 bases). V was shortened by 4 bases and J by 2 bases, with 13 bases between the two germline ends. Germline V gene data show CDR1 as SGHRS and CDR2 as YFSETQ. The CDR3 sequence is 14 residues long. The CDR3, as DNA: TGCGCCAGCAGCCTGGACTGGAGGACCTACGAGCAGTACTTC. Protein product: CASSLDWRTYEQYF.

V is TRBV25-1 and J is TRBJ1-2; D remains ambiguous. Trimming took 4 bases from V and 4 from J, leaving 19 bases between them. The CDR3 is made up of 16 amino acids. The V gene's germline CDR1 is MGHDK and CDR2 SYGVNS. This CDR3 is CASSGPYRDRLYGYTF. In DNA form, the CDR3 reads TGTGCCAGCAGTGGACCGTACCGGGATCGCCTCTATGGCTACACCTTC.

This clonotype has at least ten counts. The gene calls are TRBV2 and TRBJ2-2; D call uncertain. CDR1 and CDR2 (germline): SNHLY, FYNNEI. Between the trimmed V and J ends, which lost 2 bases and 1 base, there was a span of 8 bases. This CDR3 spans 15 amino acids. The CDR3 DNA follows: TGTGCCAGCAGTGAAAACAGACGGAACACCGGGGAGCTGTTTTTT. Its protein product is CASSENRRNTGELFF.

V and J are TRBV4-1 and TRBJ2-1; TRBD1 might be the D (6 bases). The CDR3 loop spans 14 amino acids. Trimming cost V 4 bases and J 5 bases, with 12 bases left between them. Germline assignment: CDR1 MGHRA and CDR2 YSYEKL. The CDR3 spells CASSPGQMDNEQFF. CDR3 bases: TGCGCCAGCAGCCCGGGACAAATGGACAATGAGCAGTTCTTC.

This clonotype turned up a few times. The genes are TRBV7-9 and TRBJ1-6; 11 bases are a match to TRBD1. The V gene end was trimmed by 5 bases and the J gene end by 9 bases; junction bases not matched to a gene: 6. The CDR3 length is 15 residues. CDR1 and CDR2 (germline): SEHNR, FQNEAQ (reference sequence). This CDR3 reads CASSAAGTGGSPLHF. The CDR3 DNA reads TGTGCCAGCAGCGCAGCCGGGACAGGGGGTTCACCCCTCCACTTT.

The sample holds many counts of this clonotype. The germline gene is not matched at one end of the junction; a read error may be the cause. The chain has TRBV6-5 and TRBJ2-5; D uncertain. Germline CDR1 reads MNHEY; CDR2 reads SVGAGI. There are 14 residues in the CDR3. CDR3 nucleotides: TGTGCCAGCAGTAACTCCCCCGGACAAGAGACCCAGTACTTC. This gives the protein CASSNSPGQETQYF.

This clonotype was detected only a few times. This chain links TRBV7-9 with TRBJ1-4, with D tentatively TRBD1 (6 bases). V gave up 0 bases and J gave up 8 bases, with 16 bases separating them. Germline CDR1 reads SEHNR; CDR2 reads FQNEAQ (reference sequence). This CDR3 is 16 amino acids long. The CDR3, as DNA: TGTGCCAGCAGCTTAGCTCGCAGGGGAGTAGAAGAAAAACTGTTTTTT. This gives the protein CASSLARRGVEEKLFF.

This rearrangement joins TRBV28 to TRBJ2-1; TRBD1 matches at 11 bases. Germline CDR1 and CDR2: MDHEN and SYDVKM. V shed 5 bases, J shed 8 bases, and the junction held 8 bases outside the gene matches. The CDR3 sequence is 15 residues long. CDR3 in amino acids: CASSLTGQGEDEQFF. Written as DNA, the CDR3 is TGTGCCAGCAGTCTAACGGGACAGGGGGAGGATGAGCAGTTCTTC.

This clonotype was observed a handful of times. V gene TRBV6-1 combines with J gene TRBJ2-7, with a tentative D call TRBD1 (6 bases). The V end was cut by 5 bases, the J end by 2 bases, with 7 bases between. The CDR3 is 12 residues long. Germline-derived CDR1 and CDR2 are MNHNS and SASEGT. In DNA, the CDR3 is TGTGCCAGCAGTAGGGACACCTACGAGCAGTACGTC. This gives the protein CASSRDTYEQYV.

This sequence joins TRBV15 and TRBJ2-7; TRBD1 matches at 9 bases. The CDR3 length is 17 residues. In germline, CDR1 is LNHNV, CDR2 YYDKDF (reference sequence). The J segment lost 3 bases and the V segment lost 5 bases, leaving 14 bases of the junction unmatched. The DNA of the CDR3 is TGTGCCACCAGCGCAGACACCCCGGGACAGGGCCGCTACGAGCAGTACTTC. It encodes CATSADTPGQGRYEQYF.

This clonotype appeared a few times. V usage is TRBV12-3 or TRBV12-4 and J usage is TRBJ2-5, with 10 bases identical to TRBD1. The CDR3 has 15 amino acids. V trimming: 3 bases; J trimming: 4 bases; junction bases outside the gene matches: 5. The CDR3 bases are TGTGCCAGCAGTTTCACCGACAGGGGGCTAGAGACCCAGTACTTC. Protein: CASSFTDRGLETQYF.

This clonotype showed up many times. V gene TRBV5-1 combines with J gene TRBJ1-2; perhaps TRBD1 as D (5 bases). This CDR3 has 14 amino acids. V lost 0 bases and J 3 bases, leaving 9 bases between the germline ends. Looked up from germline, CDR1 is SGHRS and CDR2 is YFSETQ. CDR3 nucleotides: TGCGCCAGCAGCTTGGTTGACAGCTACTATGGCTACACCTTC. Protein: CASSLVDSYYGYTF.

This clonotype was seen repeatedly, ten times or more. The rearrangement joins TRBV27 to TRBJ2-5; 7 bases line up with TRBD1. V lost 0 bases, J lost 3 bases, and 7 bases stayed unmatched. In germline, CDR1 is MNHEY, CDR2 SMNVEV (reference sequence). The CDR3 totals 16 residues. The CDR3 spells CASSLSKQGLEETQYF. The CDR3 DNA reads TGTGCCAGCAGTTTATCGAAACAGGGGCTGGAAGAGACCCAGTACTTC.

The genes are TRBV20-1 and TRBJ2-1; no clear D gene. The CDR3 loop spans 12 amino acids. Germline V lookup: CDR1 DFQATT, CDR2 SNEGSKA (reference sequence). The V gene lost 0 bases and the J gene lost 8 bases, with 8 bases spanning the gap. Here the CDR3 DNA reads TGCAGTGCTAGAGATGTATCGGATGAGCAGTTCTTC. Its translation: CSARDVSDEQFF.

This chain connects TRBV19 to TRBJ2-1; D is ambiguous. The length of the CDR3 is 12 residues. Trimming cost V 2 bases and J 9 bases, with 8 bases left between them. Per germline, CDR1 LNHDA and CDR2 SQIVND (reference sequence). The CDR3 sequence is CASSINEVEQFF. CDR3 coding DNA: TGTGCCAGTAGTATAAACGAGGTTGAGCAGTTCTTC.